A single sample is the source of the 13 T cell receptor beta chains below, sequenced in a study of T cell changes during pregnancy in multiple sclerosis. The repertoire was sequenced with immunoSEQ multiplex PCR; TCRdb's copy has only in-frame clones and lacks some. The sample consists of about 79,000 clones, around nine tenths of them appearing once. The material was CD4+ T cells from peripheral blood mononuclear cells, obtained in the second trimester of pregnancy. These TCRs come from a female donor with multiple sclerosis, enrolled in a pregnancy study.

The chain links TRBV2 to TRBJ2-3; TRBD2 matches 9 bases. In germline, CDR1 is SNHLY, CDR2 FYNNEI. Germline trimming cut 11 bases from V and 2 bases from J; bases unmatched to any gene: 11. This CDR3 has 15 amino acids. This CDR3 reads CAGHRLADPTDTQYF. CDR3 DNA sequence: TGTGCCGGCCATCGACTAGCGGACCCCACAGATACGCAGTATTTT.

CDR3 residues: CASRTGVYSNQPQHF. CDR3 DNA: TGTGCCAGCAGAACGGGGGTGTATAGCAATCAGCCCCAGCATTTT. The rearrangement joins TRBV6-5 to TRBJ1-5, with D maybe TRBD1 (5 bases). Germline CDR1 reads MNHEY; CDR2 reads SVGAGI. CDR3 size: 15 residues. The V gene lost 6 bases and the J gene lost 0 bases, with 12 bases spanning the gap.

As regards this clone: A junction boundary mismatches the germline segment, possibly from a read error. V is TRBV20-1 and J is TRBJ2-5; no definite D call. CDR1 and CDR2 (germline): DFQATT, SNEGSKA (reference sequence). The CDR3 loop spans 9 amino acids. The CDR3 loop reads CSARDLRNF. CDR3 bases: TGCAGTGCTAGAGATCTCAGGAACTTC.

In DNA form, the CDR3 reads TGTGCCAGCAGCCCTCGCCGGGACACAAACAATGAGCAGTTCTTC. This translates into CASSPRRDTNNEQFF. J is TRBJ2-1 and V is TRBV7-2; perhaps TRBD1 as D (6 bases). The CDR3 is 15 residues long. V dropped 5 bases and J dropped 5 bases, with 16 bases sitting between them. Germline V gene lookup returns CDR1 SGHTA and CDR2 FQGNSA. The full variable domain, with the rest looked up from reference TRBV7-2 and TRBJ2-1, is GAGVSQSPSNKVTEKGKDVELRCDPISGHTALYWYRQSLGQGLEFLIYFQGNSAPDKSGLPSDRFSAERTGGSVSTLTIQRTQQEDSAVYLCASSPRRDTNNEQFFGPGTRLTVL.

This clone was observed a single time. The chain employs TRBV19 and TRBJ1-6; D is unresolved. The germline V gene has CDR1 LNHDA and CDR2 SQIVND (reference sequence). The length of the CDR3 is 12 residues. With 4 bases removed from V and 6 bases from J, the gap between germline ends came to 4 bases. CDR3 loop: CASSTVNSPLHF. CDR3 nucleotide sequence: TGTGCCAGTAGTACGGTTAATTCACCCCTCCACTTT.

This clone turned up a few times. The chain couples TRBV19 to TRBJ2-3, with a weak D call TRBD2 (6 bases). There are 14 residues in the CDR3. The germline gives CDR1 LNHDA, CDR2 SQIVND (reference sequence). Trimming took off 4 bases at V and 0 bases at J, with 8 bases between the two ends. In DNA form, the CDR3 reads TGTGCCAGTAGTACCAGCGGGAGCACAGATACGCAGTATTTT. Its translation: CASSTSGSTDTQYF.

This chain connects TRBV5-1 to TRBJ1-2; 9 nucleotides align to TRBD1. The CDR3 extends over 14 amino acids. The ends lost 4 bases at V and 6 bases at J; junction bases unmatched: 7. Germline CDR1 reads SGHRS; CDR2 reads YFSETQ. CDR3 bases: TGCGCCAGCAGCAATCCGGGACAGGGCGATGGCTACACCTTC. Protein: CASSNPGQGDGYTF.

Here the CDR3 DNA reads TGTGCCAGCAAGAAACTAGCGGGGGCTAACAATGAGCAGTTCTTC. It yields the protein CASKKLAGANNEQFF. This chain connects TRBV6-5 to TRBJ2-1; 11 bases are a match to TRBD2. CDR3 size: 15 residues. With 7 bases clipped from V and 5 bases from J, the junction kept 7 bases outside the gene matches. CDR1 is MNHEY and CDR2 is SVGAGI in the germline V gene.

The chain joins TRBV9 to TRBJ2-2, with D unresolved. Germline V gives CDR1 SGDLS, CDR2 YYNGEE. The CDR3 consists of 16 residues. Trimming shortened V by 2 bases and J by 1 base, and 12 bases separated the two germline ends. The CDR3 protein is CASSVGGLLNTGELFF. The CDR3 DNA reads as TGTGCCAGCAGCGTTGGTGGGCTCCTGAACACCGGGGAGCTGTTTTTT.

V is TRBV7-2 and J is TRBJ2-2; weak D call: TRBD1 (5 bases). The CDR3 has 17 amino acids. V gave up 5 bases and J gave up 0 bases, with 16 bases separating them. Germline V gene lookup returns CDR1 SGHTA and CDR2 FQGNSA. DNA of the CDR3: TGTGCCAGCAGCGCCCACTCAGGACACACGAACACCGGGGAGCTGTTTTTT. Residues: CASSAHSGHTNTGELFF.

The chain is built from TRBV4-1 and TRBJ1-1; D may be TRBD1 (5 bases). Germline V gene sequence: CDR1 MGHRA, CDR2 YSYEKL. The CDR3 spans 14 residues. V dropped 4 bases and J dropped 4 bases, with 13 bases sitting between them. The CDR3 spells CASSRTGVGTEAFF. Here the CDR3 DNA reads TGCGCCAGCAGCCGTACGGGGGTAGGCACTGAAGCTTTCTTT.

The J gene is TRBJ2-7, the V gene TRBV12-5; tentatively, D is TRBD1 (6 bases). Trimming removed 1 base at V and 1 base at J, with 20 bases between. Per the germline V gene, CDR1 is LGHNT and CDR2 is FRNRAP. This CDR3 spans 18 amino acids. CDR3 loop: CASGLGPGRTADSYEQYF. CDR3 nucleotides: TGTGCTAGTGGTTTGGGCCCCGGTAGGACAGCCGATTCCTACGAGCAGTACTTC.

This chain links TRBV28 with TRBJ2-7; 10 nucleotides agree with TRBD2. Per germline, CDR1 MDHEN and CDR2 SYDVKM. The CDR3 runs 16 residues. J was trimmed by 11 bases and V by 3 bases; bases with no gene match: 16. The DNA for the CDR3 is TGTGCCAGCAGTTTGAGGCTAGCGGGGGCTGCGGCGGAGAAGTACTTC. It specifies CASSLRLAGAAAEKYF.